These 17 T cell receptor beta chains came from one sample sequenced in a study of cytomegalovirus exposure and HLA in healthy donors. Vbeta (60) and Jbeta (13) primers were used in the PCR. Assay: immunoSEQ multiplex PCR; the TCRdb copy retains only in-frame clones and omits some. This table has 120,000 or so clones, over 70% appearing once. Sequences were obtained from PBMCs. The receptors derive from a woman between 40 and 50 years old in good health and CMV-seronegative.

The chain links TRBV4-2 to TRBJ1-4, with D perhaps matching TRBD1 (5 bases). CDR3 length equals 14 residues. V was cut by 2 bases and J by 7 bases, with 11 bases left in between. Per germline, CDR1 LGHNA and CDR2 YNFKEQ. The CDR3 DNA reads TGTGCCAGCAGCCAAAGGGGATTGGGTGAAAAACTGTTTTTT. This gives the protein CASSQRGLGEKLFF.

The chain links TRBV30 to TRBJ2-3; no clear D. This CDR3 is built from 14 residues. Germline loops: CDR1 GTSNPN, CDR2 SVGIG (reference sequence). The germline V and J ends were trimmed by 0 bases and 1 base, with 8 bases remaining between them. The CDR3 sequence: CAWSVGGRTDTQYF. CDR3 bases: TGTGCCTGGAGTGTAGGCGGCCGCACAGATACGCAGTATTTT.

The V and J genes are TRBV25-1 and TRBJ2-7; 8 bases are a match to TRBD1. The J segment lost 3 bases and the V segment lost 7 bases, leaving 2 bases of the junction unmatched. Germline CDR1 and CDR2: MGHDK and SYGVNS. The CDR3 has 12 residues. DNA of the CDR3: TGTGCCAGCACAGGACAGGGCTACGAGCAGTACTTC. It is translated as CASTGQGYEQYF.

The gene calls are TRBV5-1 and TRBJ2-3, with 10 positions matching TRBD2. Germline V gene sequence: CDR1 SGHRS, CDR2 YFSETQ. Trimming cost V 3 bases and J 2 bases; bases outside gene matches: 3. The CDR3 is 15 residues long. CDR3 amino acids: CASSSGLAFTDTQYF. DNA for the CDR3: TGCGCCAGCAGCTCGGGACTAGCGTTCACAGATACGCAGTATTTT.

The V gene is TRBV5-1, the J gene TRBJ2-3, with D possibly TRBD2 on 6 matching bases. The germline CDR1 and CDR2 sequences are SGHRS and YFSETQ. This CDR3 is built from 14 residues. Trimming took 5 bases from V and 2 from J, leaving 12 bases between them. The CDR3 loop is CASSRDSITDTQYF. The CDR3 bases are TGCGCCAGCAGTCGGGACTCCATCACAGATACGCAGTATTTT.

The rearrangement links TRBV9 to TRBJ1-2, with a weak D call TRBD1 (5 bases). Germline CDR1 reads SGDLS; CDR2 reads YYNGEE. V lost 4 bases, J lost 4 bases, and 11 bases lay in between. The CDR3 runs 13 residues. The DNA of the CDR3 is TGTGCCAGCAGCCCTACGGGGGGCTATGGCTACACCTTC. Protein sequence: CASSPTGGYGYTF. The variable domain in full, with the rest retrieved from reference TRBV9 and TRBJ1-2, is DSGVTQTPKHLITATGQRVTLRCSPRSGDLSVYWYQQSLDQGLQFLIQYYNGEERAKGNILERFSAQQFPDLHSELNLSSLELGDSALYFCASSPTGGYGYTFGSGTRLTVV.

This clone appeared a single time. The V and J genes are TRBV19 and TRBJ2-1; tentatively, D is TRBD2 (6 bases). Trimming shortened V by 0 bases and J by 0 bases, and 18 bases separated the two germline ends. Germline CDR1 reads LNHDA; CDR2 reads SQIVND (reference sequence). The length of the CDR3 is 19 residues. This CDR3 is CASSIDTPSRGGSYNEQFF. The CDR3 DNA reads TGTGCCAGTAGTATAGATACCCCAAGTAGGGGAGGCTCCTACAATGAGCAGTTCTTC.

The genes are TRBV19 and TRBJ2-3, with 7 nucleotides matching TRBD2. V shed 5 bases, J shed 8 bases, and the junction held 7 bases outside the gene matches. This CDR3 contains 13 residues. From germline, CDR1 is LNHDA and CDR2 SQIVND (reference sequence). The CDR3 sequence is CASSGTTVGTQYF. The DNA for the CDR3 is TGTGCCAGTAGTGGGACTACCGTGGGTACGCAGTATTTT.

V gene TRBV5-1 combines with J gene TRBJ2-3; TRBD1 aligns across 7 bases. Germline V gene data show CDR1 as SGHRS and CDR2 as YFSETQ. V shed 1 base, J shed 2 bases, and the junction held 4 bases outside the gene matches. The CDR3 spans 15 residues. CDR3 residues: CASSLMGQTTDTQYF. In DNA form, the CDR3 reads TGCGCCAGCAGCTTGATGGGACAGACCACAGATACGCAGTATTTT.

The rearrangement uses TRBV5-5 and TRBJ1-4, with 7 bases aligning to TRBD1. The CDR3 spans 16 residues. Losses at the gene ends were 0 bases for V and 7 bases for J; bases not matched to a gene: 9. From germline, CDR1 is SGHKS and CDR2 YYEKEE (reference sequence). The CDR3 protein is CASSLAKEGAGEKLFF. Written as DNA, the CDR3 is TGTGCCAGCAGCTTGGCCAAGGAGGGGGCGGGTGAAAAACTGTTTTTT.

Only a few counts were recorded for this clone. V is TRBV7-2 and J is TRBJ2-2; D perhaps matches TRBD2 (5 bases). CDR1 and CDR2 (germline): SGHTA, FQGNSA. The ends were cut back, 1 base at V and 3 bases at J, with 12 bases in the middle. The CDR3 length is 16 residues. The CDR3 DNA sequence: TGTGCCAGCAGCTTAGGGCTAGCCATCTACACCGGGGAGCTGTTTTTT. Translated, it gives CASSLGLAIYTGELFF.

Only a few counts were recorded for this clone. The chain joins TRBV18 to TRBJ1-4; the match to TRBD1 covers 7 bases. The CDR3 totals 14 residues. CDR1 is KGHSH, CDR2 LQKENI, per germline. Unmatched junction bases numbered 5, after V lost 3 bases and J lost 7 bases. In nucleotides, the CDR3 is TGTGCCAGCTCACCGAACCAGGGGGGTGAAAAACTGTTTTTT. This codes for CASSPNQGGEKLFF.

The chain recombines TRBV7-9 with TRBJ2-2, with 8 bases identical to TRBD1. Germline values: CDR1 SEHNR, CDR2 FQNEAQ (reference sequence). After removal of 6 bases from V and 6 bases from J, the junction contained 9 bases not matched to a gene. There are 15 residues in the CDR3. The CDR3 sequence is CASRSPGGRPGELFF. In DNA, the CDR3 is TGTGCCAGCAGATCCCCAGGGGGCAGGCCCGGGGAGCTGTTTTTT.

J is TRBJ2-5 and V is TRBV6-6, with TRBD2 matching over 9 bases. CDR3 size: 15 residues. Losses at the gene ends were 0 bases for V and 5 bases for J; bases not matched to a gene: 4. The V gene's germline CDR1 is MNHNY and CDR2 SVGAGI (reference sequence). CDR3 nucleotides: TGTGCCAGCAGTTACTCAGGGACTAGCCGGGAGACCCAGTACTTC. Protein sequence: CASSYSGTSRETQYF.

With respect to this clone: The junction differs from germline at one of its ends, possibly a read error. The V and J genes are TRBV7-9 and TRBJ1-5; 7 positions agree with TRBD1. Germline V gene lookup returns CDR1 SEHNR and CDR2 FQNEAQ (reference sequence). This CDR3 region has 15 residues. The CDR3 region has the DNA TGTTCCAGCAGCTCCGGGACAGAAAGCAATCAGCCCCAGCATTTT. This gives the protein CSSSSGTESNQPQHF.

This clone was observed a handful of times. The J gene is TRBJ1-4, the V gene TRBV19; 8 bases line up with TRBD1. Germline CDR1 is LNHDA and CDR2 is SQIVND (reference sequence). The CDR3 covers 13 residues. V lost 7 bases and J lost 7; bases outside the gene matches: 5. As DNA, the CDR3 is TGTGCCAGTACCTTGACAGGGGTTGAAAAACTGTTTTTT. Translation: CASTLTGVEKLFF.

The sample holds one count of this clone. This rearrangement joins TRBV13 to TRBJ2-3, with TRBD2 identical over 11 bases. CDR1 is PRHDT, CDR2 FYEKMQ, per germline (reference sequence). Unmatched junction bases numbered 9, after V lost 6 bases and J lost 4 bases. This CDR3 is built from 16 residues. CDR3 nucleotides: TGTGCCAGCAGTTCCATAGCGGGAGGGCATCCAGATACGCAGTATTTT. Protein product: CASSSIAGGHPDTQYF.